This T cell receptor (beta chain) was sequenced in a study of blood T cell repertoires in COVID-19 (TCRdb year 2020). Regarding the research as a whole: Collaborator samples came from the United States, Italy and Spain and covered acute and convalescent phases of COVID-19. The prospective study material was composed of cDNA or gDNA derived from T cells, B-cell-depleted T cells, or PBMCs. The dataset comprised deeply sampled blood TCRbeta repertoires from subjects exposed to, actively infected with, or recovered from COVID-19. A freely available public database, intended as a resource for researchers studying the immune response to SARS-CoV-2, is where the repertoires were released. Samples were obtained from the ongoing ImmuneRACE study (first 160 participants) and from about 1,300 subjects provided by 6 global collaborators. Sample metadata almost always included a de-identified subject ID, COVID-19 status, age in years and sex. Where available, HLA class I and class II types were obtained from metadata supplied by the sample provider rather than from assay-based typing.

The immunoSEQ Assay, a bias-controlled multiplex PCR, was used to amplify TCRbeta CDR3 regions from genomic DNA. From the authors' description of their analysis: The number of nucleated cells in each sample was estimated by amplification of reference gene primers within the assay. To quantify the absolute abundance of each unique TCRbeta CDR3 rearrangement, sequence reads were collapsed and filtered. For each sample, productive Simpson clonality was calculated by taking the square root of Simpson's diversity index across productive rearrangements. The clones in this table, taken by TCRdb from immuneACCESS, are in-frame only. Not every clone is retained; where verified, under half of the shortfall comes from an unresolved V gene, and the cause of the rest is unknown. Clonal size and the V and J genes are those of that table, whereas D and trimming came from the DNA. This sample gives about 180,000 clones in total; under 85% of them show up just once. Of the sample, over 6% falls within the top ten clones.

At one collaborating source in Seattle, patients were enrolled during active infection and were followed longitudinally through the course of disease. Whole blood was collected in K2EDTA tubes by collaborating institutions according to the institutions' own protocols. For TCRbeta analysis, collaborator samples were shipped as frozen whole blood, as isolated PBMCs, or as DNA extracted from either sample type. From V the trimming removes 3 bases and from J it removes 2 bases, while the gene matches leave 5 bases of the junction unaccounted for. The CDR3 contains 15 residues, cysteine and phenylalanine counted. Only CDR3 DNA remains: 45 bases, in frame from the first base. From the germline V gene, CDR1 is SGHTA and CDR2 is FQGNSA. Study-wide conclusions, independent of this receptor: The quantity of clinical and demographic metadata differed by source and by participant and was supplied without curation.

Of note for this clone: What antigen it recognizes has not been identified. Base qualities are not provided; no much larger clone lies one nucleotide away.

Source material: peripheral blood. This chain joins TRBV7-2 to TRBJ2-7; 9 junctional bases match TRBD1. This receptor was taken from a woman aged 70-85 years with COVID-19, enrolled during active disease. The encoded CDR3 is CASSFGQGRTYEQYF. The sequenced DNA: TGTGCCAGCAGCTTCGGACAGGGGAGGACCTACGAGCAGTACTTC.